This is a list of T cell receptor beta chains from one sample in a study of long-term antiretroviral therapy in people with HIV. TCRdb's table, derived via immunoSEQ multiplex PCR, lists solely in-frame clones and lacks some. The data hold about 15,000 clones, with 70% to 90% observed a single time. Sequenced here: unsorted PBMCs, sampled 0.3 years after starting antiretroviral therapy. The receptors stem from a man aged 18-30 years with HIV. The CDR3 runs from the conserved cysteine through the conserved F or W. The D gene is left open where the match is weak. A row's size may be missing; if present it is once, few, many or a size class.

. TRBJ2-5 . TRBV27 TGTGCCAGCAGGGCTACGATCCAAGAGACCCAGTACTTC CASRATIQETQYF
once TRBJ2-2 . TRBV6-5 TGTGCCAGCAGTTACTTCTCGCCGGCCGGGGAGCTGTTTTTT CASSYFSPAGELFF
medium-sized TRBJ1-5 . TRBV6-1 TGTGCCAGCAGTGAAGATGGGACTCCCCAGGCCCAGCATTTT CASSEDGTPQAQHF
. TRBJ1-4 . TRBV15 TGTGCCACCAGCAGTAGAACAGTTGCAACTAATGAAAAACTGTTTTTT CATSSRTVATNEKLFF
once TRBJ1-3 . TRBV6-5 TGTGCCAGCAGTGCCGGGACGGGAAACACCATATATTTT CASSAGTGNTIYF
. TRBJ2-2 . TRBV19 TGTGCCAGTAGTGCTACGTGGCCCCCCTCAAACACCGGGGAGCTGTTTTTT CASSATWPPSNTGELFF
few TRBJ1-5 . TRBV19 TGTGCCAGTAGGCCAGGATATAGCAATCAGCCCCAGCATTTT CASRPGYSNQPQHF
. TRBJ2-1 . TRBV28 TGTGCCAGCAGTTGGCAGTTCTACAATGAGCAGTTCTTC CASSWQFYNEQFF
. TRBJ1-2 . TRBV5-5 TGTGCCAGCAGCTCCCTACGGGGGGCGGATGGCTACACCTTC CASSSLRGADGYTF
. TRBJ2-2 . TRBV7-8 TGTGCCAGCAGGGAAGTGTTGGGTCCCGGGGAGCTGTTTTTT CASREVLGPGELFF
. TRBJ1-5 TRBD1 TRBV28 TGTGCCAGCAGTTCCGGGACAGGGGGTCAGCCCCAGCATTTT CASSSGTGGQPQHF
. TRBJ1-2 . TRBV4-1 TGCGCCAGCAGCCACCCCGCCGGCCCGGATGGCTACACCTTC CASSHPAGPDGYTF
. TRBJ2-7 TRBD1 TRBV7-2 TGTGCCAGCAGGGACGGCCGGGACAGTTCCTACGAGCAGTACTTC CASRDGRDSSYEQYF
. TRBJ1-1 . TRBV5-1 TGCGCCAGCACCCTTGGCCACAGGGACACTGAAGCTTTCTTT CASTLGHRDTEAFF